This entry lists 4 T cell receptor beta chains sequenced from one sample in a study of human T cells and chemical hapten exposure. Unique molecular identifiers were attached to individual cDNA molecules within the library. TCRdb re-analysed the reads in MiXCR, keeping a single row per CDR3 protein. Among about 1,700 distinct CDR3 sequences, about 50% were seen once, and the ten largest hold approximately 3.6%. Stated treatment: therapeutic diphenylcyclopropenone sensitization with weekly scalp DPC. Specimen: whole blood, collected before DPC sensitization or 2, 6, or about 24 weeks after (not recorded which). Receptors were obtained from an adult with alopecia areata. Some clones in this sample may be carry-over from other donors' samples. This table probably holds off-target reads from a library built for another chain.

V usage is TRBV6-1 and J usage is TRBJ2-1, with D perhaps matching TRBD1 (6 bases). The germline V gene has CDR1 MNHNS and CDR2 SASEGT. The V end was cut by 7 bases, the J end by 0 bases, with 7 bases between. The CDR3 has 13 residues. DNA of the CDR3: TGTGCCAGCAACAGGGCCTCCTACAATGAGCAGTTCTTC. It encodes CASNRASYNEQFF.

The count of this clonotype is one. The chain carries TRBV20-1 and TRBJ2-5, with D unresolved. From germline, CDR1 is DFQATT and CDR2 SNEGSKA (reference sequence). CDR3 length: 14 residues. The V end was cut by 5 bases, the J end by 1 base, with 14 bases between. The CDR3 nucleotides are TGCAGTGCTTTAAGAGCAGCAGTCCAAGAGACCCAGTACTTC. The encoded protein is CSALRAAVQETQYF.

The chain couples TRBV7-8 to TRBJ2-3, with TRBD1 matching over 9 bases. The V gene's germline CDR1 is SGHVS and CDR2 FQNEAQ. The CDR3 loop spans 16 amino acids. J was trimmed by 5 bases and V by 3 bases; bases with no gene match: 9. The CDR3 region is CASSFSGQGRVDTQYF. CDR3 in DNA: TGTGCCAGCAGCTTCTCCGGACAGGGGAGAGTAGATACGCAGTATTTT.

The DNA for the CDR3 is TGCAGTGCTAAAGACAGACAACTAGCCAAAAACATTCAGTACTTC. Its protein is CSAKDRQLAKNIQYF. The chain carries TRBV20-1 and TRBJ2-4; D may be TRBD1 (5 bases). CDR3 size: 15 residues. Germline lookup yields CDR1 DFQATT and CDR2 SNEGSKA (reference sequence). The germline V and J ends were trimmed by 4 bases and 0 bases, with 13 bases remaining between them.